This T cell receptor beta chain is from a study of OX40 agonist ivuxolimab in advanced cancers. Background on the whole study: Ivuxolimab, which targeted the costimulatory receptor OX40 (CD134), was an agonistic, fully human IgG2 monoclonal antibody. The dose-escalation cohort was roughly 87% male with a mean age of around 62 years, ranging from roughly 23 to 85. Intravenous ivuxolimab was administered to patients every 2 weeks at six dose levels: 0.01, 0.1, 0.3, 1.5, 3 and 10 mg/kg. Partial responses occurred in three dose-escalation patients, of whom one had hepatocellular carcinoma and two had cutaneous melanoma. The point of sequencing TCRbeta in the periphery was to test whether ivuxolimab changed TCR sequence diversity and drove clonal T-cell expansion. Of the approximately 53 patients in dose escalation, about 20 had hepatocellular carcinoma, around 15 had melanoma, 9 had renal cell carcinoma and 9 had head and neck cancer. The paper covers the monotherapy dose-escalation part of the phase I ivuxolimab trial, which included N ≈ 50 patients. Patients were allowed to have had prior anti-PD-1, anti-PD-L1 or anti-CTLA-4 therapy, and 30% to 40% of the dose-escalation patients had previously received checkpoint inhibitors. Study-wide findings and limitations: Antigen specificity was not determined for the clonally expanded peripheral T cells. After ivuxolimab, CD8+ T cells had more expanded clones than CD4+ T cells on average. Low levels of normalized T-cell clonal expansion were also seen in some patients who did not respond. At doses from 0.1 to 3.0 mg/kg, clonal expansion was seen in both CD4+ and CD8+ blood T cells between baseline and week 6. In partial responders in the 0.1-3.0 mg/kg groups, normalized peripheral clonal expansion was found to be among the lowest, especially among CD8+ T cells.

To sequence the TCRbeta CDR3 region, genomic DNA was isolated from the sorted cells. The immunoSEQ Assay was used for sequencing of TCRbeta CDR3 regions. In TCRdb, the immuneACCESS table is reduced to in-frame sequences with V and J assigned. These tables do not hold every clone; where another copy was compared, an unresolved V gene accounts for under half, and the others remain unexplained. The sample includes about 51,000 clones, with 80% to 85% observed a single time. Together, the top ten hold roughly 3% of the sample. As to this clone: Its antigen target is currently unknown. No base quality values were provided; no much bigger clone lies one nucleotide off.

Spanning cysteine to phenylalanine, the CDR3 consists of 14 amino acids. The sequence is cut down to CDR3 DNA, 42 bases in frame from base 1. CDR1 and CDR2, per the germline V gene (reference sequence), are LNHNV and YYDKDF. From V the trimming removes 3 bases and from J it removes 3 bases, while the gene matches leave 4 bases of the junction unaccounted for. Patients with autoimmune disease history or receiving systemic immunosuppression were excluded from the trial. Peripheral blood for TCR sequencing was collected from all dose cohorts at baseline, on cycle 4 day 1, and on cycle 7 day 1. Samples came from an open-label, multicenter, first-in-human phase I dose-escalation trial of ivuxolimab. Adults with locally advanced or metastatic melanoma, renal cell, hepatocellular, or head and neck squamous cell carcinoma were enrolled in the trial. Before TCR sequencing, CD4+ and CD8+ T cells were separately sorted from peripheral blood.

This receptor was obtained from an adult with an advanced solid tumor such as melanoma, head and neck, liver or kidney cancer. This material consisted of CD4+ or CD8+ T cells sorted from blood, taken in a trial of the OX40 agonist ivuxolimab. The rearrangement combines TRBV15 with TRBJ2-7; TRBD1 matches 8 bases in the middle. The DNA is as follows: TGTGCCACCAGCAGCGACAGGGGAAGCTACGAGCAGTACTTC. It is translated as CATSSDRGSYEQYF.